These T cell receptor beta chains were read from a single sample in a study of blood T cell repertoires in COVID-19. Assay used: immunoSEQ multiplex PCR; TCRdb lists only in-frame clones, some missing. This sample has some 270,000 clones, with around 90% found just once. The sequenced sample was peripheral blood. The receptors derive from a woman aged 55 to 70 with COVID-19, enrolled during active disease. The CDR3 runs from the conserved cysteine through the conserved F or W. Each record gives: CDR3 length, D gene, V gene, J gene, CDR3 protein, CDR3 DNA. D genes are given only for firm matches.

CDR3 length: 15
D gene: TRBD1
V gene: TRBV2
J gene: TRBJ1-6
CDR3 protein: CASSETGTGRPPLHF
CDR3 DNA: TGTGCCAGCAGTGAAACGGGGACAGGTCGTCCGCCCCTCCACTTT

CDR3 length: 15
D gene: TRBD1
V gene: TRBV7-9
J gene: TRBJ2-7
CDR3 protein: CASSRGTGASYEQYF
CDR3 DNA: TGTGCCAGCAGCCGGGGGACAGGAGCCTCCTACGAGCAGTACTTC

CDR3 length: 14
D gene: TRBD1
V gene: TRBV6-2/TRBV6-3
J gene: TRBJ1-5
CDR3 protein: CASSFTGGEEPQHF
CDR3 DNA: TGTGCCAGCAGTTTTACAGGGGGCGAAGAGCCCCAGCATTTT

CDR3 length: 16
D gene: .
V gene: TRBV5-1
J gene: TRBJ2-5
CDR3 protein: CASSLAWRRGRETQYF
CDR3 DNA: TGCGCCAGCAGCTTGGCTTGGCGGCGGGGTCGGGAGACCCAGTACTTC

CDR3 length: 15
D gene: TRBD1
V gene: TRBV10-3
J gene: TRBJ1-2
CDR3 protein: CAIYGTGQGANGYTF
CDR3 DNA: TGTGCCATATACGGAACAGGACAGGGAGCGAACGGCTACACCTTC

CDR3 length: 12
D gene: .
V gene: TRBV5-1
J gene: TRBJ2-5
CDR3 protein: CASSVYQETQYF
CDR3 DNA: TGCGCCAGCAGCGTCTACCAAGAGACCCAGTACTTC

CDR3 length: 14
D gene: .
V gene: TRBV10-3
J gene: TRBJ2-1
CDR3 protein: CAISENTPSNEQFF
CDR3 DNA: TGTGCCATCAGTGAGAATACCCCTAGCAATGAGCAGTTCTTC

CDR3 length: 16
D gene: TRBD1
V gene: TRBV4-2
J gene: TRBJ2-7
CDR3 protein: CASSQAPGTGRHEQYF
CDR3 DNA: TGTGCCAGCAGCCAAGCGCCCGGGACAGGGCGCCACGAGCAGTACTTC

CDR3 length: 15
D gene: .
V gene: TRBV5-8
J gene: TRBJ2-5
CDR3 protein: CASSSAGQGKETQYF
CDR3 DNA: TGTGCCAGCAGCAGTGCGGGGCAGGGCAAAGAGACCCAGTACTTC

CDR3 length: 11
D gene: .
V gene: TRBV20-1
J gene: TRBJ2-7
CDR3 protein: CSASPGHEQYF
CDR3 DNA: TGCAGTGCTAGTCCTGGCCACGAGCAGTACTTC